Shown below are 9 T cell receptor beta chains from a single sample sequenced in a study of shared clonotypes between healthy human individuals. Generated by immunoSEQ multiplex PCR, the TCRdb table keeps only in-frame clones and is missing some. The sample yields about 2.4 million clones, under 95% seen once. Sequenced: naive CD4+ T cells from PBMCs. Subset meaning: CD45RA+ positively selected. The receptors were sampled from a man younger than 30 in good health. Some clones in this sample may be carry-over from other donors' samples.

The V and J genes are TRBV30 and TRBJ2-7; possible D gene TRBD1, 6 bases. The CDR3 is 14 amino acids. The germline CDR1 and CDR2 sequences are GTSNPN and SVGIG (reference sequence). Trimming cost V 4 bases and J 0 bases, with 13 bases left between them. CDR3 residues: CAWTEGVFSYEQYF. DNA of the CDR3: TGTGCCTGGACCGAGGGGGTCTTCTCCTACGAGCAGTACTTC.

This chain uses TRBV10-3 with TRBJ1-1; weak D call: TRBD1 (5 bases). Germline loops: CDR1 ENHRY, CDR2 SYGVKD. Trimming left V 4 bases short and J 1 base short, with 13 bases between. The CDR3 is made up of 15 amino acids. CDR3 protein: CAISGGDAANTEAFF. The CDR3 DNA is TGTGCCATCAGTGGGGGGGACGCGGCGAACACTGAAGCTTTCTTT.

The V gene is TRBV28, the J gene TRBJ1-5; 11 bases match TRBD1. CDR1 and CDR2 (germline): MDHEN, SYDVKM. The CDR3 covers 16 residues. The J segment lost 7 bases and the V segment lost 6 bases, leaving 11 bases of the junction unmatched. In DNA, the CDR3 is TGTGCCAGCAGCATGGCCGGGACAGGGGGTCTGCAGCCCCAGCATTTT. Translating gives CASSMAGTGGLQPQHF. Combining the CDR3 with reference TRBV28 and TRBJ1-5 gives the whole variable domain DVKVTQSSRYLVKRTGEKVFLECVQDMDHENMFWYRQDPGLGLRLIYFSYDVKMKEKGDIPEGYSVSREKKERFSLILESASTNQTSMYLCASSMAGTGGLQPQHFGDGTRLSIL.

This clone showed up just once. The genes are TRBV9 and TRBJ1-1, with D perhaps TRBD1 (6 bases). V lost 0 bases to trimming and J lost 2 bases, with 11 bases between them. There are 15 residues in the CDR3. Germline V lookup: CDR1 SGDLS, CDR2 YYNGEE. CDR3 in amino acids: CASSVATGTNTEAFF. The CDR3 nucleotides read TGTGCCAGCAGCGTAGCTACAGGGACAAACACTGAAGCTTTCTTT.

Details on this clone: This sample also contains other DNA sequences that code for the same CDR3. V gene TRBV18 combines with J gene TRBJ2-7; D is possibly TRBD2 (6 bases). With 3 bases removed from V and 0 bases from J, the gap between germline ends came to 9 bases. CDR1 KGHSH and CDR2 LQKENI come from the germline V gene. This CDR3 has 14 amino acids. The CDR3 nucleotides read TGTGCCAGCTCACCGGGACTGACCTCCTACGAGCAGTACTTC. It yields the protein CASSPGLTSYEQYF.

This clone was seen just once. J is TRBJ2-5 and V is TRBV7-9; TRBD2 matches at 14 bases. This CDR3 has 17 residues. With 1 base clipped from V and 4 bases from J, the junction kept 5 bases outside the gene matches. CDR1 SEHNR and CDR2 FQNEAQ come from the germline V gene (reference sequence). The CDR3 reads CASSLGGLAGEGETQYF. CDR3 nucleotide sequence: TGTGCCAGCAGCTTAGGGGGACTAGCGGGAGAGGGAGAGACCCAGTACTTC.

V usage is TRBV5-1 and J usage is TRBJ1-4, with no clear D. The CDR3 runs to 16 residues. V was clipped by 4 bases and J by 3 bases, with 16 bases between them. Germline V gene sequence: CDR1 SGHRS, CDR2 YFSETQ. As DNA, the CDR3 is TGCGCCAGCAGCCCTTTATCCGGACGCCCTAATGAAAAACTGTTTTTT. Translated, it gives CASSPLSGRPNEKLFF.

The CDR3 here is CASISDFYNEQFF. As DNA, the CDR3 is TGTGCCAGCATTTCAGATTTCTACAATGAGCAGTTCTTC. The rearrangement links TRBV28 to TRBJ2-1; no reliable D call. In germline, CDR1 is MDHEN, CDR2 SYDVKM. V lost 7 bases, J lost 3 bases, and 10 bases lay in between. The length of the CDR3 is 13 residues.

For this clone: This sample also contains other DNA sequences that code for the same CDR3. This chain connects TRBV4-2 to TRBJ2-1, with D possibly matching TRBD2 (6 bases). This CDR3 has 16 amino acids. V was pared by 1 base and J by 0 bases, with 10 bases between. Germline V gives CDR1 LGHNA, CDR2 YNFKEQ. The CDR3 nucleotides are TGTGCCAGCAGCCAAGTTTACGGGAGCTCCTACAATGAGCAGTTCTTC. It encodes CASSQVYGSSYNEQFF.